A selection of T cell receptor beta chains follows, all from one sample in a study of blood T cells in healthy people across ages. TCRdb re-analysed the 5' RACE reads in MiXCR, keeping a single row per CDR3 protein. Among about 650,000 distinct CDR3 sequences listed, roughly 32% were seen once. The sample was blood. All receptors derive from a woman older than 75 in good health. Both conserved end residues are part of each CDR3. The D gene is left open where the match is weak. Clone sizes are given selectively: once, few, many, or a class where the clone is expanded.

d_call	v_call	j_call	clone_size	cdr3_aa	cdr3_nt
.	TRBV7-2	TRBJ1-1	.	CASRSQRNTEAFF	TGTGCCAGCAGATCCCAACGGAACACTGAAGCTTTCTTT
.	TRBV7-8	TRBJ1-3	.	CASSLMGRGTGNTIYF	TGTGCCAGCAGCTTAATGGGTCGAGGGACTGGAAACACCATATATTTT
TRBD1	TRBV20-1	TRBJ1-6	.	CSARAGTGGSSPLHF	TGCAGTGCTAGGGCCGGGACAGGGGGCTCTTCACCCCTCCACTTT
TRBD1	TRBV18	TRBJ1-4	few	CASPPGQNEKLFF	TGTGCCAGCCCACCGGGACAGAATGAAAAACTGTTTTTT
.	TRBV2	TRBJ2-1	.	CASSGQNEQFF	TGTGCCAGCAGTGGACAGAATGAGCAGTTCTTC
.	TRBV7-2	TRBJ2-1	.	CAGSLGRGTALEQFF	TGTGCCGGCAGCTTAGGGCGGGGGACAGCCCTTGAGCAGTTCTTC
.	TRBV30	TRBJ1-1	.	CAWRGRVNEAFF	TGTGCCTGGAGGGGAAGAGTAAATGAAGCTTTCTTT
.	TRBV6-5	TRBJ1-1	many	CASSLPGRLNTEAFF	TGTGCCAGCAGCCTCCCCGGGCGGCTGAACACTGAAGCTTTCTTT
.	TRBV20-1	TRBJ2-5	.	CSGPAGHQETQYF	TGCAGTGGACCAGCGGGTCACCAAGAGACCCAGTACTTC
.	TRBV27	TRBJ2-5	many	CASSFSFGATETQYF	TGTGCCAGCAGTTTCTCCTTCGGGGCTACAGAGACCCAGTACTTC
TRBD1	TRBV6-5	TRBJ1-6	.	CASSPQGALNSPLHF	TGTGCCAGCAGCCCACAGGGGGCTTTGAATTCACCCCTCCACTTT
.	TRBV4-2	TRBJ1-5	many	CASRPGNLFNQPQHF	TGTGCCAGCAGGCCCGGGAACCTTTTTAATCAGCCCCAGCATTTT
.	TRBV7-2	TRBJ2-5	many	CASSLMVETQYF	TGTGCCAGCAGCTTAATGGTTGAGACCCAGTACTTC
.	TRBV27	TRBJ2-1	many	CASSPGTAVGQFF	TGTGCCAGCAGTCCGGGGACTGCCGTCGGGCAGTTCTTC
.	TRBV7-2	TRBJ2-1	.	CASSSYGLDEQFF	TGTGCCAGCAGCTCCTATGGGTTAGATGAGCAGTTCTTC
TRBD1	TRBV27	TRBJ1-4	.	CASSRTGATTNEKLFF	TGTGCCAGCAGCCGGACAGGGGCGACAACTAATGAAAAACTGTTTTTT
TRBD1	TRBV14	TRBJ2-7	many	CASSRTGPSYEQYF	TGTGCCAGCAGCCGGACAGGACCATCCTACGAGCAGTACTTC
.	TRBV9	TRBJ2-1	many	CASSQDGHKADEQFF	TGTGCCAGCAGCCAGGACGGGCACAAGGCCGATGAGCAGTTCTTC
.	TRBV4-2	TRBJ2-6	many	CASSQEPGANVLTF	TGTGCCAGCAGCCAGGAACCTGGGGCCAACGTCCTGACTTTC
TRBD1	TRBV6-2/TRBV6-3	TRBJ2-7	many	CASSSAGTGYYEQYF	TGTGCCAGCAGTTCCGCTGGGACAGGGTACTACGAGCAGTACTTC
TRBD1	TRBV5-1	TRBJ2-2	few	CASRAGTANTGELFF	TGCGCCAGCAGAGCCGGGACAGCTAACACCGGGGAGCTGTTTTTT
TRBD1	TRBV5-1	TRBJ1-2	once	CAGSWEGADYGYTF	TGCGCCGGCAGCTGGGAGGGGGCAGACTATGGCTACACCTTC
TRBD1	TRBV20-1	TRBJ1-1	.	CSASFGTGGTEAFF	TGCAGTGCTAGCTTTGGGACAGGCGGTACTGAAGCTTTCTTT
.	TRBV20-1	TRBJ1-2	.	CSAHPGANYGYTF	TGCAGTGCTCACCCGGGGGCTAACTATGGCTACACCTTC
TRBD1	TRBV6-6	TRBJ1-1	many	CASSSDRGQVYGEAFF	TGTGCCAGCAGTTCAGACAGGGGGCAGGTTTACGGTGAAGCTTTCTTT
.	TRBV30	TRBJ1-5	.	CAWRTRQSNQPQHF	TGTGCCTGGAGGACCCGACAGAGCAATCAGCCCCAGCATTTT
.	TRBV7-9	TRBJ1-6	many	CASSDPQGGHSPLHF	TGTGCCAGCAGCGACCCGCAGGGAGGGCATTCACCCCTCCACTTT
.	TRBV7-2	TRBJ2-5	many	CASAPSRQYQETQYF	TGTGCCAGCGCCCCTAGCAGGCAGTACCAAGAGACCCAGTACTTC
.	TRBV20-1	TRBJ2-1	many	CSAGRPGPRFNEQFF	TGCAGTGCTGGACGTCCGGGACCTCGATTCAATGAGCAGTTCTTC
.	TRBV7-3	TRBJ2-7	many	CASSQAQSYEQYF	TGTGCCAGCAGTCAAGCCCAATCCTACGAGCAGTACTTC
.	TRBV2	TRBJ2-3	many	CASSDPDRKGTDTQYF	TGTGCCAGCAGTGATCCGGACAGAAAGGGCACAGATACGCAGTATTTT
TRBD1	TRBV27	TRBJ1-2	few	CASDRDGYTF	TGTGCCAGCGACAGGGATGGCTACACCTTC
TRBD2	TRBV9	TRBJ2-3	.	CASSVAGGAFTDTQYF	TGTGCCAGCAGCGTAGCCGGGGGGGCTTTTACAGATACGCAGTATTTT
TRBD1	TRBV6-1	TRBJ2-3	.	CAIGQGSYTQYF	TGTGCCATAGGACAGGGTAGTTATACGCAGTATTTT
TRBD2	TRBV15	TRBJ2-3	.	CATSRSSSGYLTDTQYF	TGTGCCACCAGCAGATCATCTAGCGGGTATCTCACAGATACGCAGTATTTT
.	TRBV28	TRBJ2-3	.	CASSTQGFSTDTQYF	TGTGCCAGCAGTACCCAGGGGTTCAGCACAGATACGCAGTATTTT
TRBD1	TRBV30	TRBJ1-1	.	CAWSSGRGRTEAFF	TGTGCCTGGAGTTCGGGGAGGGGGCGAACTGAAGCTTTCTTT
.	TRBV9	TRBJ2-5	few	CASSTLGGNVNEQYF	TGTGCCAGCAGCACACTAGGGGGTAACGTCAATGAGCAGTACTTC
.	TRBV24-1	TRBJ2-4	.	CATSDGVAIAKNIQYF	TGTGCCACCAGTGATGGGGTTGCTATAGCCAAAAACATTCAGTACTTC
.	TRBV7-9	TRBJ1-3	few	CASSLASGRGSGNTIYF	TGTGCCAGCAGCTTAGCGTCGGGACGGGGCTCTGGAAACACCATATATTTT
TRBD2	TRBV20-1	TRBJ2-7	many	CSALPGLGFYEQYF	TGCAGTGCTTTACCGGGACTAGGATTTTACGAGCAGTACTTC
TRBD2	TRBV7-3	TRBJ2-7	.	CASSTVAGGPGEQYF	TGTGCCAGCAGCACGGTAGCGGGGGGGCCCGGCGAGCAGTACTTC
TRBD1	TRBV12-3/TRBV12-4	TRBJ1-2	many	CASSRDRGFYGYTF	TGTGCCAGCAGTCGGGACAGGGGGTTCTATGGCTACACCTTC
.	TRBV11-2	TRBJ1-2	many	CASSLGPSGYTF	TGTGCCAGCAGCTTAGGGCCCTCCGGCTACACCTTC
.	TRBV28	TRBJ1-2	.	CASSSDSLYGYTF	TGTGCCAGCAGTTCGGACAGTCTATATGGCTACACCTTC
.	TRBV15	TRBJ1-1	many	CATSRVENTEAFF	TGTGCCACCAGCAGAGTAGAGAACACTGAAGCTTTCTTT
.	TRBV9	TRBJ2-3	many	CASRPTGLSTDTQYF	TGTGCCAGCAGACCTACGGGACTCAGCACAGATACGCAGTATTTT
.	TRBV2	TRBJ2-7	many	CASKTTGQNYEQYF	TGTGCCAGCAAGACCACAGGACAGAATTACGAGCAGTACTTC
TRBD2	TRBV28	TRBJ2-1	many	CASSFPPGGSYNEQFF	TGTGCCAGCAGTTTCCCTCCCGGGGGGTCCTACAATGAGCAGTTCTTC
.	TRBV30	TRBJ2-7	many	CAWSVQQGTEQYF	TGTGCCTGGAGTGTACAGCAGGGTACCGAGCAGTACTTC
.	TRBV29-1	TRBJ1-1	many	CSVGEGLNTEAFF	TGCAGCGTTGGGGAGGGGCTCAACACTGAAGCTTTCTTT
.	TRBV7-6	TRBJ2-6	.	CASSLLRFGASGANVLTF	TGTGCCAGCAGCTTACTCAGGTTCGGGGCTTCAGGGGCCAACGTCCTGACTTTC
TRBD1	TRBV30	TRBJ2-3	many	CAWSGPTGGRTDTQYF	TGTGCCTGGAGTGGACCAACAGGGGGCCGAACAGATACGCAGTATTTT
TRBD1	TRBV4-2	TRBJ1-5	many	CASSQETGISNQPQHF	TGTGCCAGCAGCCAAGAGACAGGGATTAGCAATCAGCCCCAGCATTTT
.	TRBV7-8	TRBJ1-2	.	CASSSESNGHGYTF	TGTGCCAGCAGCTCCGAGTCGAATGGGCATGGCTACACCTTC
.	TRBV30	TRBJ1-1	.	CAWSPQRNTEAFF	TGTGCCTGGAGTCCTCAGAGGAACACTGAAGCTTTCTTT
.	TRBV15	TRBJ2-1	many	CATSRIAGAEQFF	TGTGCCACCAGCAGGATAGCAGGGGCCGAGCAGTTCTTC
TRBD1	TRBV6-2/TRBV6-3	TRBJ2-7	many	CASSSAGTGFYEQYF	TGTGCCAGCAGTTCCGCCGGGACAGGGTTTTACGAGCAGTACTTC
.	TRBV2	TRBJ2-6	many	CASSVSVGANVLTF	TGTGCCAGCAGTGTTTCGGTTGGGGCCAACGTCCTGACTTTC